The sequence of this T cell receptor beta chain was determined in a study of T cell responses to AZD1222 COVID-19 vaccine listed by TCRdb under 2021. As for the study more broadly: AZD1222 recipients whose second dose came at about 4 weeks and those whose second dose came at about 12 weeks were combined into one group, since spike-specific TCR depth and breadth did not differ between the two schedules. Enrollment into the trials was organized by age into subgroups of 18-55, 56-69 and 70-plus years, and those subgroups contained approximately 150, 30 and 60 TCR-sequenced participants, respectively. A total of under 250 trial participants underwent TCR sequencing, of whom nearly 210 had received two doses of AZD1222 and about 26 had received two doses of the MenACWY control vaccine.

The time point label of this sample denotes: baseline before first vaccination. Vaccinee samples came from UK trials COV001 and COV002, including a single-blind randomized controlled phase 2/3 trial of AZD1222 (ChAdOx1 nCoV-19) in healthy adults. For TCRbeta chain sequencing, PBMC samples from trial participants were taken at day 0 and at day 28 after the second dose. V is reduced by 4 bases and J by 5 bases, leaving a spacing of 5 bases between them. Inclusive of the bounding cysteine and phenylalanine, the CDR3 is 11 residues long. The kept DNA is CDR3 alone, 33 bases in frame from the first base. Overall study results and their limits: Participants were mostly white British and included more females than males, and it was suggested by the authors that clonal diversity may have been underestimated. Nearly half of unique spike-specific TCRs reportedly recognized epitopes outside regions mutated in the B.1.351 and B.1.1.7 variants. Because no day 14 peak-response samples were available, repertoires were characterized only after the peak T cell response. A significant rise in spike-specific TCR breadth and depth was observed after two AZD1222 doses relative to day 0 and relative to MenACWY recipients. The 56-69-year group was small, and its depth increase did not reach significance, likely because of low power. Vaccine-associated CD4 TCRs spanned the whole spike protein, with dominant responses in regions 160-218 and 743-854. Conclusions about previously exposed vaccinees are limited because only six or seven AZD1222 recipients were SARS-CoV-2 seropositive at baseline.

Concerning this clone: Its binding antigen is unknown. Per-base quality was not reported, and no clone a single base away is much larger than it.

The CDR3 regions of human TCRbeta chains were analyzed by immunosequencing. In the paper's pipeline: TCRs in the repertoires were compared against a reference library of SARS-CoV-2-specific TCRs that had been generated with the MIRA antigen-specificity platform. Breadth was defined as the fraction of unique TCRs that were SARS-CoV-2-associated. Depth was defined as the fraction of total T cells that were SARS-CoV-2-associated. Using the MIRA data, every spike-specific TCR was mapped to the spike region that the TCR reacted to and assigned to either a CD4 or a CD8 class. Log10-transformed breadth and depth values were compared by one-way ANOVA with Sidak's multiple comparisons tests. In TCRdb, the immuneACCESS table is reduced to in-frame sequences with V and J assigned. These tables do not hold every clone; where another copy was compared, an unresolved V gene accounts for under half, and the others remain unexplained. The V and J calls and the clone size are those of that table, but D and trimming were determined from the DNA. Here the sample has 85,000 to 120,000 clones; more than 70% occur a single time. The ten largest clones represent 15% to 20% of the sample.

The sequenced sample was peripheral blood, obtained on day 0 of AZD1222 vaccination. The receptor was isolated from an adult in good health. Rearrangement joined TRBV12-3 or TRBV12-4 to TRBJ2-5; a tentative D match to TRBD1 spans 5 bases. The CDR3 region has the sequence CASSSGETQYF. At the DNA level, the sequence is TGTGCCAGCAGTTCAGGGGAGACCCAGTACTTC.